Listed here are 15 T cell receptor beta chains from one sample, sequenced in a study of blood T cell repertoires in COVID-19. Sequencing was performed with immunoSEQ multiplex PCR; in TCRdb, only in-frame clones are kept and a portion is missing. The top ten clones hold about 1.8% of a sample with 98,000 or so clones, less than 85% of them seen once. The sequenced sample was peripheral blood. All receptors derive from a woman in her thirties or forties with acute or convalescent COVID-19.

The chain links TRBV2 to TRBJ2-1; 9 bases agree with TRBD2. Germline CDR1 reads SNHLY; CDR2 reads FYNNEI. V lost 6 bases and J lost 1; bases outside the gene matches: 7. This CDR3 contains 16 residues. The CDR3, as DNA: TGTGCCAGCAGAAAAAGTAGCGGGGGTTCCTACAATGAGCAGTTCTTC. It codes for CASRKSSGGSYNEQFF.

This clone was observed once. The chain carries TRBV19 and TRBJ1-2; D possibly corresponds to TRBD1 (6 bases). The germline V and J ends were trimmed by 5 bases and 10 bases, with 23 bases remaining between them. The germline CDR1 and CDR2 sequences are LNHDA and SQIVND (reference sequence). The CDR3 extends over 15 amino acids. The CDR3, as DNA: TGTGCCAGTAGTTTTACGGACCGGCCAGGGGTGGCCTACACCTTC. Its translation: CASSFTDRPGVAYTF.

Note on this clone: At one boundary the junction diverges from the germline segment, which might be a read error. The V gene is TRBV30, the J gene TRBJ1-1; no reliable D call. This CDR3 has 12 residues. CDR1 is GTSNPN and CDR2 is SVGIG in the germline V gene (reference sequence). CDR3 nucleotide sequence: TGTGCCTGGAGTGTCGCAGTTTCTAGTGCTTTTTTT. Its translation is CAWSVAVSSAFF.

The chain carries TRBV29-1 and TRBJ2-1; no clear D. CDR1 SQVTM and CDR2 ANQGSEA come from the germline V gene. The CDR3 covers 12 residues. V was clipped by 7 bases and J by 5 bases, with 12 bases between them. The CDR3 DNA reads TGCAGCGGAACACCCACAGACAATGAGCAGTTCTTC. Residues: CSGTPTDNEQFF.

The CDR3, as DNA: TGTGCCAGCTCACCTACAGGGTCAACTAATGAAAAACTGTTTTTT. Its protein product is CASSPTGSTNEKLFF. V and J are TRBV18 and TRBJ1-4; the D gene is possibly TRBD1 (6 bases). V lost 3 bases to trimming and J lost 0 bases, with 8 bases between them. The CDR3 sequence is 15 residues long. Germline-derived CDR1 and CDR2 are KGHSH and LQKENI.

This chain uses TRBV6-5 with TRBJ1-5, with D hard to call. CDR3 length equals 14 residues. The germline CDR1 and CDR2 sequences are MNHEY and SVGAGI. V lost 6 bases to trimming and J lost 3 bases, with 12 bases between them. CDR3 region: CASRRSQVNQPQHF. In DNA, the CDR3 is TGTGCCAGCAGGAGAAGCCAGGTCAATCAGCCCCAGCATTTT.

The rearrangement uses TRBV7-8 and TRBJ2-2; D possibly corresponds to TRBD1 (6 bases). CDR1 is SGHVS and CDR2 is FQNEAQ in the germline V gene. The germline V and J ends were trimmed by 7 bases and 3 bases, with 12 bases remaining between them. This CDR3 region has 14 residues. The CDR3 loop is CASTVWGHTGELFF. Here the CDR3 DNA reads TGTGCCAGCACGGTTTGGGGGCACACCGGGGAGCTGTTTTTT. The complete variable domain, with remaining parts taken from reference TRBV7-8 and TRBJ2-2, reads GAGVSQSPRYKVAKRGQDVALRCDPISGHVSLFWYQQALGQGPEFLTYFQNEAQLDKSGLPSDRFFAERPEGSVSTLKIQRTQQEDSAVYLCASTVWGHTGELFFGEGSRLTVL.

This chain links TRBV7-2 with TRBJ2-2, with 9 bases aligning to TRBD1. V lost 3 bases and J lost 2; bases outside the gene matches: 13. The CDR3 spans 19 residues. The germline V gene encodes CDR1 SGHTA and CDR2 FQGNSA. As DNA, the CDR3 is TGTGCCAGCAGCTTGGTGTACCTCCGGGACAGGGCCAACACCGGGGAGCTGTTTTTT. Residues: CASSLVYLRDRANTGELFF.

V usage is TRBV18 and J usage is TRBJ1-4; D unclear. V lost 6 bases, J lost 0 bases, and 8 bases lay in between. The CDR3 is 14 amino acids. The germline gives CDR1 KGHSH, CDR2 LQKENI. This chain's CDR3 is CASSEGTTNEKLFF. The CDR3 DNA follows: TGTGCCAGCTCCGAGGGTACAACTAATGAAAAACTGTTTTTT.

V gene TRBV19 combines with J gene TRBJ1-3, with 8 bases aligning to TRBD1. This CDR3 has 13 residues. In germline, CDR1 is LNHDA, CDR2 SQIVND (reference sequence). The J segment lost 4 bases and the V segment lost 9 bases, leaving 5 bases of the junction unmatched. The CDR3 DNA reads TGTGCCAGCTCGGACAGGGACGGAAACACCATATATTTT. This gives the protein CASSDRDGNTIYF.

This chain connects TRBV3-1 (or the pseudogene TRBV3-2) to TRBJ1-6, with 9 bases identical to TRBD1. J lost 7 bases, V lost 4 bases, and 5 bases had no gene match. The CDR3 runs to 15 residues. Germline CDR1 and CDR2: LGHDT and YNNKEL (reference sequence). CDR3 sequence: CASSRRTGENSPLHF. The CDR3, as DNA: TGTGCCAGCAGCCGGAGGACAGGGGAGAATTCACCCCTCCACTTT.

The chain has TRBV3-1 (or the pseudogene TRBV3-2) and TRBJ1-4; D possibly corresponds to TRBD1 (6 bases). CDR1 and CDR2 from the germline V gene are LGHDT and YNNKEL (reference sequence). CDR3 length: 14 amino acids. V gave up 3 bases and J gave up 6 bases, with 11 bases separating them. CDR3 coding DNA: TGTGCCAGCAGCCAGAGGGGGTTTGATGAAAAACTGTTTTTT. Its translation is CASSQRGFDEKLFF.

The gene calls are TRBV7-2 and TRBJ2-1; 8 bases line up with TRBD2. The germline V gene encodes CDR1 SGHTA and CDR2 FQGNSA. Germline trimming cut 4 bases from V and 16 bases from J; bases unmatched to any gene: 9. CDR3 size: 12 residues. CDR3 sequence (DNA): TGTGCCAGCAGCTCTGAGCGGGGGCACTGTTTCTTC. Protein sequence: CASSSERGHCFF.

CDR3 DNA sequence: TGTGCCAGCAGCTTTTGCACCGGGACTAGTTCCGATGAGCAGTTCTTC. Residues: CASSFCTGTSSDEQFF. The genes are TRBV12-1 and TRBJ2-1; TRBD2, the table's D call, was not compared with the DNA. TRBV12-1 is classified as a pseudogene. The CDR3 sequence is 16 residues long.

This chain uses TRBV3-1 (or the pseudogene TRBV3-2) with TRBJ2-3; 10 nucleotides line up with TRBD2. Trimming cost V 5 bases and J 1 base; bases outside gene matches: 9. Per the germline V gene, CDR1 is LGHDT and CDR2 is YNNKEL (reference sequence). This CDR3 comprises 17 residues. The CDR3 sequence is CASSTQAGLAGTDTQYF. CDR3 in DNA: TGTGCCAGCAGCACCCAGGCCGGACTAGCGGGCACAGATACGCAGTATTTT.